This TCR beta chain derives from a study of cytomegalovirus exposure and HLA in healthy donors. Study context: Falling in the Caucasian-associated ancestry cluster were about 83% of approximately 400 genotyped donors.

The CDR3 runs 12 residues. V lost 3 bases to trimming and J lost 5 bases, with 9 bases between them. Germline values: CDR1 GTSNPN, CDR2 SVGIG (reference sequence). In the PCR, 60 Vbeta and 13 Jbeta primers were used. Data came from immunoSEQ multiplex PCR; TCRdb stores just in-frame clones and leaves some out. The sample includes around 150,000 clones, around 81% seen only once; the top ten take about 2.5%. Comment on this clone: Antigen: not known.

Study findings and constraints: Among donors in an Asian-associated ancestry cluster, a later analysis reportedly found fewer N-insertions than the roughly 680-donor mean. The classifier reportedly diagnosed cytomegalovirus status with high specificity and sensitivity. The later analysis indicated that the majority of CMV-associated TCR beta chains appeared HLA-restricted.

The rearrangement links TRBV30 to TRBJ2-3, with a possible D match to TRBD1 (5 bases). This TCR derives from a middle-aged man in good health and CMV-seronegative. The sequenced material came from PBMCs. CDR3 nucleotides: TGTGCCTGGAGGATCCAGGGAGATACGCAGTATTTT. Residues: CAWRIQGDTQYF.